This T cell receptor (beta chain) is drawn from a study of T cell clonotyping in hematopoietic cell transplantation. Libraries were prepared by immunoSEQ multiplex PCR; TCRdb keeps only in-frame clonotypes and omits some of them. The repertoire holds about 29,000 clones, with about 94% as singletons. Study results and limitations: Without cell sorting, CD4 versus CD8 contributions remain unresolved. After transplant, recipient diversity fell while pathologically expanded clonotypes grew through day 180.

This clone has a single count. What it recognizes is unknown. Recipients were bled about 28 days pretransplant and at posttransplant days 30, 100, 180. This CDR3 region has 14 residues. The V gene's germline CDR1 is SEHNR and CDR2 FQNEAQ (reference sequence). Trimming took 3 bases from V and 7 from J; bases not matched to a gene: 4. The source of this sequence is a female patient between 50 and 60 years old who had an allogeneic stem cell transplant from a related donor, so the T cells may come from the graft donor. Some clones in this sample may be carry-over from other donors' samples. The gene calls are TRBV7-9 and TRBJ2-7; TRBD2 aligns across 12 bases. Sequenced material: PBMCs, taken 100 days after allogeneic stem cell transplant. CDR3 sequence: CASSLTSGGDEQYF. The CDR3 nucleotides are TGTGCCAGCAGCTTGACTAGCGGGGGAGATGAGCAGTACTTC. Variable domain in full (rest from reference TRBV7-9 and TRBJ2-7): DTGVSQNPRHKITKRGQNVTFRCDPISEHNRLYWYRQTLGQGPEFLTYFQNEAQLEKSRLLSDRFSAERPKGSFSTLEIQRTEQGDSAMYLCASSLTSGGDEQYFGPGTRLTVT.